The subject of this entry is one TCR beta chain. Its target is unknown. Other DNA sequences from this sample encode an identical CDR3 as well. The CDR3 contains 14 residues. CDR1 is SGHAT, CDR2 FQNNGV, per germline. V lost 0 bases and J lost 4, with 9 bases in between. The sample originates from a study of Ad26.COV2.S vaccination and SARS-CoV-2 variants. Looking at the study overall: The trial was COV1001 and the donor's arm was Ad26.COV2.S. Ad26.COV2.S was injected intramuscularly once or twice, 56 days apart.

Findings of the study overall: Ad26.COV2.S recipients had broader spike-specific TCRs (P = 0.0014).

Treatment described: about 20 received Ad26.COV2.S at low or high dose, single or two shots; several received placebo; per-sample allocation not given. Sample collection was performed on day 63 after the first vaccine or placebo injection. Clones were sequenced by immunoSEQ multiplex PCR, and TCRdb holds only the in-frame ones, with some missing. The table has some 420,000 clones, around 87% seen once. The clonotype comes from a person aged 18-60 years who received the Ad26.COV2.S COVID-19 vaccine or a placebo. Sequenced here: peripheral blood, sampled in a trial of Ad26.COV2.S vaccine versus placebo. The chain links TRBV11-2 to TRBJ1-2, with a weak D call TRBD1 (6 bases). The DNA of the CDR3 is TGTGCCAGCAGCTTAGACAGGGGTGGCTATGGCTACACCTTC. It is translated as CASSLDRGGYGYTF.